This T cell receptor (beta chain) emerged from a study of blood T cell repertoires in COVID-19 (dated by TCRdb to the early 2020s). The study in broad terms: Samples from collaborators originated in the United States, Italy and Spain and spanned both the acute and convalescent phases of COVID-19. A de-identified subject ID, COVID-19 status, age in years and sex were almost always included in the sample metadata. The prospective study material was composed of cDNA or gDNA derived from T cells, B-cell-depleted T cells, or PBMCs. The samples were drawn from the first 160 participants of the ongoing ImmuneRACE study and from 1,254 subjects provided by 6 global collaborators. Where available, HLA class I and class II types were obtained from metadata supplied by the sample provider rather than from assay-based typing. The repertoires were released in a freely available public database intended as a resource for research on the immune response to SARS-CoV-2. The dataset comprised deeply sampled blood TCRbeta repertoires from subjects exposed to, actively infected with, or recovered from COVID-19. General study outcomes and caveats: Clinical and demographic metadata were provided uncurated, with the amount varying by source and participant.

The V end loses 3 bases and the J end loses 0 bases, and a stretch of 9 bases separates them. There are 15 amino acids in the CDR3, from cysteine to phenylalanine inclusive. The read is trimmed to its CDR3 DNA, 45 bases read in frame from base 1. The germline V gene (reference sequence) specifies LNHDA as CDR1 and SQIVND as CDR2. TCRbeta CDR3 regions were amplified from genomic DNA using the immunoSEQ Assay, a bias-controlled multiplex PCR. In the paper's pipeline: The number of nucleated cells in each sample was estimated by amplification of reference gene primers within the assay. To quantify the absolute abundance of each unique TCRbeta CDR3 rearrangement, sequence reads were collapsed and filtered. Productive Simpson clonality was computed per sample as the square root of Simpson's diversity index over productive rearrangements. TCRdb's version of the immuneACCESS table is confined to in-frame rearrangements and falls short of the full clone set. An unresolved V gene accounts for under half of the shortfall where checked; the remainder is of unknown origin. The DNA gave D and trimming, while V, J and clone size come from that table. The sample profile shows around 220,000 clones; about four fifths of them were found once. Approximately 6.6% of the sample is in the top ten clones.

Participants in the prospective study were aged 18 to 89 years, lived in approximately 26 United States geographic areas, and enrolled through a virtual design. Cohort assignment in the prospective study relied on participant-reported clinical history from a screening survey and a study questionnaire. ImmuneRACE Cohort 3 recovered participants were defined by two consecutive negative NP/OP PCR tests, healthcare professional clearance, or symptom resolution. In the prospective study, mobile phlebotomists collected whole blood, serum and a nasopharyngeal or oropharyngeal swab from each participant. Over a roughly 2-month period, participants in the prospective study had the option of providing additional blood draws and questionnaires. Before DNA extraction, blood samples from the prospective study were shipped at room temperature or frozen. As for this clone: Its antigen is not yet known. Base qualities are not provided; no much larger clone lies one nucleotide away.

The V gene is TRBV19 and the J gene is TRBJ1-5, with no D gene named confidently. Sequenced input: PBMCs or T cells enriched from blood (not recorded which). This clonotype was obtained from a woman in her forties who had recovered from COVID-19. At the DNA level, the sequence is TGTGCCAGTAGTATTGTGGGAGATAGCAATCAGCCCCAGCATTTT. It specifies CASSIVGDSNQPQHF.